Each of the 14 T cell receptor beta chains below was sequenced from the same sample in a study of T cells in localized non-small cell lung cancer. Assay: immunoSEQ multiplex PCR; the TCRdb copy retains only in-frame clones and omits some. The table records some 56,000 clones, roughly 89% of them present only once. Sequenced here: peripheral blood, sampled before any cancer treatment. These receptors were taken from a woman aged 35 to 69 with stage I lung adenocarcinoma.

CDR3 residues: CASSLQGEGQPQHF. The CDR3 DNA reads as TGTGCCAGCAGCTTACAGGGAGAGGGGCAGCCCCAGCATTTT. The V and J genes are TRBV7-9 and TRBJ1-5; possible D gene TRBD1, 5 bases. The germline CDR1 and CDR2 sequences are SEHNR and FQNEAQ (reference sequence). The CDR3 extends over 14 amino acids. Between the trimmed V and J ends, which lost 2 bases and 7 bases, there was a span of 12 bases.

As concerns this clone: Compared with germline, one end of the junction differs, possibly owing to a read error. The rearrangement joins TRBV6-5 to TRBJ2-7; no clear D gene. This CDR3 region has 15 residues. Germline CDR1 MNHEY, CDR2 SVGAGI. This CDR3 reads CASSNSLVSSYGQYF. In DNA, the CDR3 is TGTGCCAGCAGCAATTCCCTAGTAAGCTCCTACGGGCAGTACTTC.

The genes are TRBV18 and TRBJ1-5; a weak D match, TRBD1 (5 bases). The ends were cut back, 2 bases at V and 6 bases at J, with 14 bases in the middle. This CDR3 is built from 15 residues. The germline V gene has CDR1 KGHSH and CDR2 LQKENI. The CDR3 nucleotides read TGTGCCAGCTCACCATATTCCAGGGTATCTCAGCCCCAGCATTTT. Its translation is CASSPYSRVSQPQHF.

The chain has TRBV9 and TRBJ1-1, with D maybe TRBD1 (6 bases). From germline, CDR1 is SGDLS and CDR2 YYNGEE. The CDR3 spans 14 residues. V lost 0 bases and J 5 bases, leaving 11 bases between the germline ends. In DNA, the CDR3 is TGTGCCAGCAGCGTAGGGAACAGGGCGACTGAAGCTTTCTTT. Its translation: CASSVGNRATEAFF.

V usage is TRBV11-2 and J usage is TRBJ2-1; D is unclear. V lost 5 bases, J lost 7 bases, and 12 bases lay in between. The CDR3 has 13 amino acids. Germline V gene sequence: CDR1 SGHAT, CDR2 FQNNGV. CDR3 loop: CASSITWKNEQFF. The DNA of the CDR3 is TGTGCCAGCAGCATCACTTGGAAAAATGAGCAGTTCTTC.

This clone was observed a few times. The CDR3 nucleotides are TGTGCCAGTAGTATTAAGGGGCAGGGGAGGTTCGTGAACACTGAAGCTTTCTTT. Protein: CASSIKGQGRFVNTEAFF. The chain uses TRBV19 and TRBJ1-1; D might be TRBD1 (6 bases). CDR3 length equals 18 residues. Germline V gives CDR1 LNHDA, CDR2 SQIVND (reference sequence). Trimming took 3 bases from V and 0 from J, leaving 20 bases between them.

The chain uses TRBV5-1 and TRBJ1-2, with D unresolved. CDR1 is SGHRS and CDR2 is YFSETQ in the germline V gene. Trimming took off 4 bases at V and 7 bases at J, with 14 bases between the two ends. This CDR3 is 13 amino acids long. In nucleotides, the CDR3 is TGCGCCAGCAGCGTAACAATTTTGGGTGGCTACACCTTC. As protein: CASSVTILGGYTF.

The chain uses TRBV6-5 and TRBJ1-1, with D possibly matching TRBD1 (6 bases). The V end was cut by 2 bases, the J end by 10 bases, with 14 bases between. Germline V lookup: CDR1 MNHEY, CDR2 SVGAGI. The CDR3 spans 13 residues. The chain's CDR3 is CASSYPQGRVAFF. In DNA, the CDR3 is TGTGCCAGCAGTTACCCACAGGGTCGGGTAGCTTTCTTT.

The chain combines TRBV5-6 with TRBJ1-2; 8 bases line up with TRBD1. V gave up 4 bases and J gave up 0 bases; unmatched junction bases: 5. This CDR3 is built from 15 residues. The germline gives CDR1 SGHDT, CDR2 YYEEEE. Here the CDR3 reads CASSRGTGANYGYTF. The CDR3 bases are TGTGCCAGCAGCCGAGGGACAGGAGCTAACTATGGCTACACCTTC.

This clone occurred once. The CDR3 DNA sequence: TGTGCCAGCAGCGTAGCGACAGTCAATGAGCAGTTCTTC. This codes for CASSVATVNEQFF. The rearrangement uses TRBV9 and TRBJ2-1, with D perhaps matching TRBD1 (5 bases). Germline V gives CDR1 SGDLS, CDR2 YYNGEE. The CDR3 runs 13 residues. The V end lost 0 bases, the J end lost 6 bases, and 7 bases lay between the germline ends.

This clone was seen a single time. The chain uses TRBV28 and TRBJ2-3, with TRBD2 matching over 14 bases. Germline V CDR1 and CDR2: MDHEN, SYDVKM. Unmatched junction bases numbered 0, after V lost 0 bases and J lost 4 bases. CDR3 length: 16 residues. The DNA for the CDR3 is TGTGCCAGCAGTTTATGGACTAGCGGGGGGGCAGATACGCAGTATTTT. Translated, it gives CASSLWTSGGADTQYF.

CDR3 in amino acids: CASSSGTDYGYTF. As DNA, the CDR3 is TGTGCCAGCAGCTCGGGTACGGACTATGGCTACACCTTC. The chain combines TRBV5-4 with TRBJ1-2; D gene ambiguous. The CDR3 runs to 13 residues. The germline CDR1 and CDR2 sequences are SGHNT and YYREEE (reference sequence). The germline V and J ends were trimmed by 3 bases and 3 bases, with 9 bases remaining between them.

The DNA for the CDR3 is TGTGCCAGCAGCTTAAAGGGGACTGGGGCCAACGTCCTGACTTTC. Amino acid sequence: CASSLKGTGANVLTF. The gene calls are TRBV11-1 and TRBJ2-6; D is perhaps TRBD1 (5 bases). The germline V gene encodes CDR1 SGHAT and CDR2 FQDESV (reference sequence). Trimming removed 2 bases at V and 2 bases at J, with 7 bases between. The CDR3 extends over 15 amino acids.

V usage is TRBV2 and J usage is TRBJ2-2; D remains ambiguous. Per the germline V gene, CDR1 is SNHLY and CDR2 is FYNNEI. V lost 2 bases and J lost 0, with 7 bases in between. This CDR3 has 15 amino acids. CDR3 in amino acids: CASSEIGPNTGELFF. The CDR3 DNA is TGTGCCAGCAGTGAAATCGGACCGAACACCGGGGAGCTGTTTTTT.